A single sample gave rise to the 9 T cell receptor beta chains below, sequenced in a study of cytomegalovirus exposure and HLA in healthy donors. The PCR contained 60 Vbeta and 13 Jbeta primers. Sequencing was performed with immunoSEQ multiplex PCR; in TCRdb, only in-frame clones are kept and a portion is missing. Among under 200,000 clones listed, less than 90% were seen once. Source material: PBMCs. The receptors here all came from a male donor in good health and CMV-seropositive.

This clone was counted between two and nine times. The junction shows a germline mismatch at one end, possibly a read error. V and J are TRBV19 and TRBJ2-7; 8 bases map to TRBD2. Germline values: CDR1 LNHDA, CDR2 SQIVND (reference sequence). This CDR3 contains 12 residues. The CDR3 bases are TGTGCCAGTACCTTCCTTAGCGGGATCCTCGTATTC. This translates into CASTFLSGILVF.

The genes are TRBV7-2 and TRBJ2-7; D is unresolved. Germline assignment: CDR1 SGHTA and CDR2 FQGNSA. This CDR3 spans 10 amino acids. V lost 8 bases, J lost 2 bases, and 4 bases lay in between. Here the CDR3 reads CASHTYEQYF. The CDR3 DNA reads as TGTGCCAGCCACACCTACGAGCAGTACTTC.

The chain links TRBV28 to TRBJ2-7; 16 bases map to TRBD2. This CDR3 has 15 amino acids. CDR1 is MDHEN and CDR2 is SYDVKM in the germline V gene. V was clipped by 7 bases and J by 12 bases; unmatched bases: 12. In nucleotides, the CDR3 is TGTGCCAGCACCAGTATCGGGACTAGCGGGAGGGAAGGGTACTTC. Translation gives CASTSIGTSGREGYF.

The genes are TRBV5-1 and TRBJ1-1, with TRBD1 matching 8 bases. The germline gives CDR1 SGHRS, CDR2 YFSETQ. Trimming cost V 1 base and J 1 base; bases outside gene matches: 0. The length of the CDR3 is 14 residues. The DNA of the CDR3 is TGCGCCAGCAGCTTGCAGGGGGCGAACACTGAAGCTTTCTTT. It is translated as CASSLQGANTEAFF.

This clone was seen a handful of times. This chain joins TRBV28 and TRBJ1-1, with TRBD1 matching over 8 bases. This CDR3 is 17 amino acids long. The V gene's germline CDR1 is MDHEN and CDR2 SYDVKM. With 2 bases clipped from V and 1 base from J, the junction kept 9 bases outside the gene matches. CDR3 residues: CASSLISPGQANTEAFF. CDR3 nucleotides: TGTGCCAGCAGTTTAATTTCACCGGGACAGGCGAACACTGAAGCTTTCTTT.

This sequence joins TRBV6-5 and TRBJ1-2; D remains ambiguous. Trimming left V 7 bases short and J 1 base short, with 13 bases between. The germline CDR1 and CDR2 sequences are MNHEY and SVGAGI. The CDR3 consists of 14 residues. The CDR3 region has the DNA TGTGCCAGCACGAGGAAAGCTTTTAACTATGGCTACACCTTC. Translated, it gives CASTRKAFNYGYTF.

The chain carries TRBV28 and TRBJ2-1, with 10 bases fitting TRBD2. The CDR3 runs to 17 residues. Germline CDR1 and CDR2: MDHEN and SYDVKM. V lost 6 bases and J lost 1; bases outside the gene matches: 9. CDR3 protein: CASSLSGRTGSYNEQFF. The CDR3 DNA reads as TGTGCCAGCAGCCTTAGCGGGAGGACCGGTTCCTACAATGAGCAGTTCTTC.

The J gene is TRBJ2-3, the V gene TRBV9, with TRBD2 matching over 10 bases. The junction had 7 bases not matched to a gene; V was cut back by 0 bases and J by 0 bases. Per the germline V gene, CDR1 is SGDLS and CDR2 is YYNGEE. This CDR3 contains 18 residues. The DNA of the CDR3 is TGTGCCAGCAGCGTAGGAGCTAGCGGGAGACTTAGCACAGATACGCAGTATTTT. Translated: CASSVGASGRLSTDTQYF.

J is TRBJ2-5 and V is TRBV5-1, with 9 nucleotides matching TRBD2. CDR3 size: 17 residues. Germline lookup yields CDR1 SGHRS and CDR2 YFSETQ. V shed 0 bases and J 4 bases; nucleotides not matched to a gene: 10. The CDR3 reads CASSLERLAGRGETQYF. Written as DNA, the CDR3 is TGCGCCAGCAGCTTGGAACGGCTAGCGGGGAGGGGAGAGACCCAGTACTTC.